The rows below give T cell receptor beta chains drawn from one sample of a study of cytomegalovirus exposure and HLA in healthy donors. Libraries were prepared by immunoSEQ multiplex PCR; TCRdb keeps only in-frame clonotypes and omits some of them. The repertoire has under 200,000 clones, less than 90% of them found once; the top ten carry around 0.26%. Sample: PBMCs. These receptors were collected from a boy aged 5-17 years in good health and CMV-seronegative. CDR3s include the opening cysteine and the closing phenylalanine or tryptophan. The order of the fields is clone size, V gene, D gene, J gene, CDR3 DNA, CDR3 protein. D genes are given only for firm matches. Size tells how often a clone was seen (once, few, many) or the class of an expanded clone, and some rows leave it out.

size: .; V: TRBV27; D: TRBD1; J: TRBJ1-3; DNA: TGTGCCAGCAGTCTTTACAGGGGTGGAAACACCATATATTTT; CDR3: CASSLYRGGNTIYF
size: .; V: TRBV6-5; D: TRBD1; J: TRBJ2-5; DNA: TGTGCCAGCAGTTACTCGGGACAGGAAGGGACCCAGTACTTC; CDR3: CASSYSGQEGTQYF
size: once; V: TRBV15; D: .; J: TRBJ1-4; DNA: TGTGCCACCAGCAGAGATCTGAATGAAAAACTGTTTTTT; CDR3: CATSRDLNEKLFF
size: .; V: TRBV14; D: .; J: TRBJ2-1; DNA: TGTGCCAGCAGCCAAGTTAGGGGGAATGAGCAGTTCTTC; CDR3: CASSQVRGNEQFF
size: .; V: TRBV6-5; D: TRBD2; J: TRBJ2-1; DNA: TGTGCCAGCAGTTACTCGACTAGCGCAAATGAGCAGTTCTTC; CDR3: CASSYSTSANEQFF
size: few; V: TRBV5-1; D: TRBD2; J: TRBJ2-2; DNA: TGCGCCAGCAGCGGGGGACTAGCGGGAGGAACCGGGGAGCTGTTTTTT; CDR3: CASSGGLAGGTGELFF
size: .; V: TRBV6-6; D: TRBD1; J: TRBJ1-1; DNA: TGTGCCAGCAGCCGATCCAGTGGACAGGAGAACACTGAAGCTTTCTTT; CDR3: CASSRSSGQENTEAFF
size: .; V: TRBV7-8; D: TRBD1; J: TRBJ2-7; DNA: TGTGCCAGCAACCCAAAGGGGGCGCCCTACGAGCAGTACTTC; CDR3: CASNPKGAPYEQYF
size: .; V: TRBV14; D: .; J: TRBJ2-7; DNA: TGTGCCAGCAGCCTCGGGAGACCCTACGAGCAGTACTTC; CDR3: CASSLGRPYEQYF
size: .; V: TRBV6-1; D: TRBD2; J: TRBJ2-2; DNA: TGTGCCAGCAGTGTTCGGGAGGGCGGGGAGCTGTTTTTT; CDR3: CASSVREGGELFF
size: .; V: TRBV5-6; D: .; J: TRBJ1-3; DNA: TGTGCCAGCTCCACATTAGCAGGGTATGGAAACACCATATATTTT; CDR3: CASSTLAGYGNTIYF
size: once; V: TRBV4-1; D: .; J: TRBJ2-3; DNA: TGCGCCAGCAGCCTCCCAGCAGATACGCAGTATTTT; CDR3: CASSLPADTQYF
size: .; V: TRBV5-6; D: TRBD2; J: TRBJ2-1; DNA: TGTGCCAGCACCTCCAGACTAGCGGCCTACAATGAGCAGTTCTTC; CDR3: CASTSRLAAYNEQFF
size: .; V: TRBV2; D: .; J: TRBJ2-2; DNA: TGTGCCAGCATTCCTGGACTATCTTCAACCGGGGAGCTGTTTTTT; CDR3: CASIPGLSSTGELFF
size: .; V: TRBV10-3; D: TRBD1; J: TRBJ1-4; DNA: TGTGCCCCTCATGACAGGGTGGGTTCACAAGGAGTCGAGGACGAAAAACTGTTTTTT; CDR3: CAPHDRVGSQGVEDEKLFF
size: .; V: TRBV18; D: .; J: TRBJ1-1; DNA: TGTGCCAGCTCACCACCTGGAGCAGGGGATAACACTGAAGCTTTCTTT; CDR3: CASSPPGAGDNTEAFF
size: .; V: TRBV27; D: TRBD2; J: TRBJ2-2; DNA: TGTGCCAGCAGTTCAAGACCGGGAGGTGGCACCGGGGAGCTGTTTTTT; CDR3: CASSSRPGGGTGELFF
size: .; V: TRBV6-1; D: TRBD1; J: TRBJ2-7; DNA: TGTGCCAGCAGTGCGACAGGGGTGAACTCCTACGGGCAGTACTTC; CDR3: CASSATGVNSYGQYF
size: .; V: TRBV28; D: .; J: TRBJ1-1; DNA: TGTGCCAGCAGTTTTCTGACTGAAGCTTTCTTT; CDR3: CASSFLTEAFF
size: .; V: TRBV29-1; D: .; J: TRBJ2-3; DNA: TGCAGCGTTCTAGCCCTCACAGATACGCAGTATTTT; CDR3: CSVLALTDTQYF
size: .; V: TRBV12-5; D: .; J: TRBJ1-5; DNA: TGTGCTAGTGGTTTGGCTCACCCCACTCATTTT; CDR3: CASGLAHPTHF
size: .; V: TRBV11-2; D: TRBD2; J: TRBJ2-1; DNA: TGTGCCAGCAGCTTAGAAGGGACCCGATTGGGCGGGGGGGACGGTGAGCAGTTCTTC; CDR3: CASSLEGTRLGGGDGEQFF
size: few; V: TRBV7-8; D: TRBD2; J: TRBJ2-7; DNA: TGTGCCAGCAGCTTACTAGCGGGAGCCTACGAGCAGTACTTC; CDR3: CASSLLAGAYEQYF
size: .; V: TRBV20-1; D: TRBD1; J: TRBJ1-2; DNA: TGCAGCCTGGGACAGAACTATGACTACACCTTC; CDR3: CSLGQNYDYTF
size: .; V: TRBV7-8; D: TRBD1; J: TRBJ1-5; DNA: TGTGCCAGCAGTGACGACAGGGGAGGTCAGCCCCAGCATTTT; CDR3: CASSDDRGGQPQHF
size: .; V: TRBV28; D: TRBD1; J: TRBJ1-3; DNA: TGTGCCAGCAGTAGGACAGGGATTGAAATGAAGGACACCATATATTTT; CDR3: CASSRTGIEMKDTIYF
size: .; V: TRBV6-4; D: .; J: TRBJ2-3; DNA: TGTGCCAGCAGTGAGACAGACACAGATACGCAGTATTTT; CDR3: CASSETDTDTQYF
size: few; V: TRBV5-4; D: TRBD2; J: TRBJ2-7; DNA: TGTGCCAGCAGCTTGGGGCTAGCGGGGAACTCCTACGAGCAGTACTTC; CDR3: CASSLGLAGNSYEQYF
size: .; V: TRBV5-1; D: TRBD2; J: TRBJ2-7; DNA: TGCGCCAGCAAGCTCGGACTAGCAAACGCCTACGAGCAGTACTTC; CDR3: CASKLGLANAYEQYF
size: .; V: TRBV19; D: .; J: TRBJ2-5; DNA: TGTGCCAGTCCACTTGCGGGGCCCCGAGAGACCCAGTACTTC; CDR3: CASPLAGPRETQYF
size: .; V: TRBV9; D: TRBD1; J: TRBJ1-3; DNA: TGTGCCAGCAGCGCTTCGACAGGGACCTTCACCCTGGGAAACACCATATATTTT; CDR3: CASSASTGTFTLGNTIYF
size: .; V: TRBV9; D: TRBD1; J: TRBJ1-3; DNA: TGTGCCAGCAGCGAGCAAACCGGGACAGGGTTCCTCGGAAACACCATATATTTT; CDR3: CASSEQTGTGFLGNTIYF
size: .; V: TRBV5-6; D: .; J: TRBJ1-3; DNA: TGTGCCAGCAGCTTGTTCGGGGGCTCTGGAAACACCATATATTTT; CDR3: CASSLFGGSGNTIYF
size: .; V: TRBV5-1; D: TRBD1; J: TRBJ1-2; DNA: TGCGCCAGCAGCTTGGGGGGGACAGAGCTTAACTATGGCTACACCTTC; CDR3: CASSLGGTELNYGYTF
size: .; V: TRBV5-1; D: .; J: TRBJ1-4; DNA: TGCGCCAGCAGCTTGGCCATCGGACAGTCCGAAAAACTGTTTTTT; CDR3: CASSLAIGQSEKLFF
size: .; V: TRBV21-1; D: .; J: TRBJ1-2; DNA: TGTGCCAGCAGTCCGGGACAGCATCCCAAGGGCTACACCTTC; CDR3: CASSPGQHPKGYTF
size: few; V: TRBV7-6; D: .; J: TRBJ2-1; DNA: TGTGCCAGCAGCTTAGGAGCACCATCCTCCTACAATGAGCAGTTCTTC; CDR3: CASSLGAPSSYNEQFF
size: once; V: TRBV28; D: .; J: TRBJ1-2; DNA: TGTGCCAGCAGTTTAAGACCCCGGAGAAGTAACTATGGCTACACCTTC; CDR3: CASSLRPRRSNYGYTF
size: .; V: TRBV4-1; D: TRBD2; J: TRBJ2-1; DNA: TGCGCCAGCAGCCAAGATCAAGAGACTAGCGGGAGCAGCTCCTACAATGAGCAGTTCTTC; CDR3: CASSQDQETSGSSSYNEQFF
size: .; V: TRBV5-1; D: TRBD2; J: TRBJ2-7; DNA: TGCGCCAGCAGCGAAAGCCCGGGACTAGCGGCCTACGAGCAGTACTTC; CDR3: CASSESPGLAAYEQYF
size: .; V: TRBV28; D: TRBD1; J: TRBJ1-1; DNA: TGTGCCAGCAGTAGAGTTGGACAGGCGAACACTGAAGCTTTCTTT; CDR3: CASSRVGQANTEAFF
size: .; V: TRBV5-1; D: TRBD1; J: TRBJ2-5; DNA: TGCGCCAGCAGCTTGGGCCAGGGGGCGGAGACCCAGTACTTC; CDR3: CASSLGQGAETQYF
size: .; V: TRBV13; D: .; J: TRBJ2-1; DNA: TGTGCCAGCAGCCTAAGTCATAGGAGGTGGGCAAGCTCCTACAATGAGCAGTTCTTC; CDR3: CASSLSHRRWASSYNEQFF